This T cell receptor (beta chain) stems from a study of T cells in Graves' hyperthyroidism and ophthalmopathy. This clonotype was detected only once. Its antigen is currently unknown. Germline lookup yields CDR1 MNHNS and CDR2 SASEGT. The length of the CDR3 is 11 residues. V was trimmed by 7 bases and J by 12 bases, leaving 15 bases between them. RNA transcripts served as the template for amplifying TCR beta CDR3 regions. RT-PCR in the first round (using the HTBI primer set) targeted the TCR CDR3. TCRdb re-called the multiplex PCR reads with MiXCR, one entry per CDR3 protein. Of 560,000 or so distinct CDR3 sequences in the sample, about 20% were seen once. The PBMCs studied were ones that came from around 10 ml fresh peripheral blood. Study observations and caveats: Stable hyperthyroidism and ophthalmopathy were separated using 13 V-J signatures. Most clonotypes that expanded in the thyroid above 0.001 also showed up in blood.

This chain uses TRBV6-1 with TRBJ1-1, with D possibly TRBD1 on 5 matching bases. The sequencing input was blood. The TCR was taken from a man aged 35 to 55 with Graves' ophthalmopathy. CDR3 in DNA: TGTGCCAGCACCCTCCTAGGGGACCCTTTCTTT. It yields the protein CASTLLGDPFF.